Listed below are T cell receptor beta chains from one sample, sequenced in a study of technical replicates of blood from four donors. Here immunoSEQ multiplex PCR was the method, and the copy in TCRdb shows in-frame clones only, minus some. Of tens of thousands of clones listed, about 97% are singletons. Sequenced: T cells isolated from PBMCs. The receptors here all came from a human donor in good health. CDR3s include the opening cysteine and the closing phenylalanine or tryptophan. The order of the fields is CDR3 length, V gene, clone size, D gene, J gene, CDR3 protein, CDR3 DNA. D genes are given only for firm matches. Clone size is not always given. Where it is, it says once, few, many or a class for expanded clones.

cdr3_length: 14; v_call: TRBV7-2; clone_size: -; d_call: -; j_call: TRBJ2-7; cdr3_aa: CASSLTARSYEQYF; cdr3_nt: TGTGCCAGCTCTTTGACAGCTCGGTCCTACGAGCAGTACTTC
cdr3_length: 14; v_call: TRBV6-1; clone_size: -; d_call: -; j_call: TRBJ2-2; cdr3_aa: CASRSGPIVGELFF; cdr3_nt: TGTGCCAGCAGATCAGGGCCTATTGTTGGGGAGCTGTTTTTT
cdr3_length: 13; v_call: TRBV15; clone_size: -; d_call: TRBD1; j_call: TRBJ1-1; cdr3_aa: CATSRDGTAEAFF; cdr3_nt: TGTGCCACCAGCAGAGATGGGACAGCTGAAGCTTTCTTT
cdr3_length: 15; v_call: TRBV18; clone_size: -; d_call: -; j_call: TRBJ1-5; cdr3_aa: CASSTSGVGNQPQHF; cdr3_nt: TGTGCCAGCTCCACTTCAGGGGTTGGCAATCAGCCCCAGCATTTT
cdr3_length: 13; v_call: TRBV18; clone_size: -; d_call: TRBD1; j_call: TRBJ2-7; cdr3_aa: CASSQGQGHEQYF; cdr3_nt: TGTGCCAGCTCACAGGGACAGGGACACGAGCAGTACTTC
cdr3_length: 13; v_call: TRBV19; clone_size: medium-sized; d_call: -; j_call: TRBJ1-5; cdr3_aa: CASSRGPNQPQHF; cdr3_nt: TGTGCCAGTAGTCGAGGTCCCAATCAGCCCCAGCATTTT
cdr3_length: 15; v_call: TRBV27; clone_size: -; d_call: TRBD2; j_call: TRBJ2-3; cdr3_aa: CASSLREGGTDTQYF; cdr3_nt: TGTGCCAGCAGTTTACGGGAGGGAGGCACAGATACGCAGTATTTT
cdr3_length: 15; v_call: TRBV6-1; clone_size: -; d_call: TRBD2; j_call: TRBJ2-7; cdr3_aa: CASSEEGLAAYEQYF; cdr3_nt: TGTGCCAGCAGTGAGGAGGGACTAGCAGCCTACGAGCAGTACTTC
cdr3_length: 14; v_call: TRBV6-1; clone_size: -; d_call: -; j_call: TRBJ2-7; cdr3_aa: CASSEFGLNYEQYF; cdr3_nt: TGTGCCAGCAGTGAATTCGGACTAAATTATGAGCAGTACTTC
cdr3_length: 12; v_call: TRBV5-4; clone_size: -; d_call: -; j_call: TRBJ2-7; cdr3_aa: CASSFGPSEQYF; cdr3_nt: TGTGCCAGCAGCTTCGGTCCTTCTGAGCAGTACTTC
cdr3_length: 15; v_call: TRBV11-1; clone_size: -; d_call: TRBD1; j_call: TRBJ2-7; cdr3_aa: CASSSNRDRGREQYF; cdr3_nt: TGTGCCAGCAGCTCCAACCGGGACAGGGGGCGTGAGCAGTACTTC
cdr3_length: 14; v_call: TRBV6-5; clone_size: -; d_call: -; j_call: TRBJ1-1; cdr3_aa: CASSYLQKNTEAFF; cdr3_nt: TGTGCCAGCAGTTACCTGCAGAAGAACACTGAAGCTTTCTTT
cdr3_length: 14; v_call: TRBV7-7; clone_size: -; d_call: -; j_call: TRBJ2-3; cdr3_aa: CASSRDLLSDTQYF; cdr3_nt: TGTGCTAGCAGCCGGGACTTACTTTCAGATACGCAGTATTTT
cdr3_length: 16; v_call: TRBV5-1; clone_size: once; d_call: TRBD2; j_call: TRBJ2-5; cdr3_aa: CASSLSTSGMGETQYF; cdr3_nt: TGCGCCAGCAGCTTATCGACTAGCGGGATGGGGGAGACCCAGTACTTC
cdr3_length: 15; v_call: TRBV9; clone_size: once; d_call: TRBD2; j_call: TRBJ2-1; cdr3_aa: CASSVGLAGANEQFF; cdr3_nt: TGTGCCAGCAGCGTAGGGCTAGCGGGAGCGAATGAGCAGTTCTTC
cdr3_length: 15; v_call: TRBV6-5; clone_size: -; d_call: TRBD2; j_call: TRBJ2-7; cdr3_aa: CASSSSLAGAYEQYF; cdr3_nt: TGTGCCAGCAGTTCCTCACTAGCGGGAGCCTACGAGCAGTACTTC
cdr3_length: 18; v_call: TRBV4-2; clone_size: -; d_call: TRBD2; j_call: TRBJ2-1; cdr3_aa: CASSQDRYLAGDRNEQFF; cdr3_nt: TGTGCCAGCAGCCAAGATCGATATCTAGCGGGAGATCGGAATGAGCAGTTCTTC
cdr3_length: 15; v_call: TRBV6-5; clone_size: -; d_call: TRBD2; j_call: TRBJ2-1; cdr3_aa: CASTKAGGPRGEQFF; cdr3_nt: TGTGCCAGCACCAAAGCGGGAGGGCCTAGAGGTGAGCAGTTCTTC
cdr3_length: 15; v_call: TRBV27; clone_size: -; d_call: TRBD2; j_call: TRBJ2-7; cdr3_aa: CASSRPTSGISEQYF; cdr3_nt: TGTGCCAGCAGCCGACCGACTAGCGGGATAAGCGAGCAGTACTTC
cdr3_length: 13; v_call: TRBV2; clone_size: -; d_call: -; j_call: TRBJ1-4; cdr3_aa: CASSAGTNEKLFF; cdr3_nt: TGTGCCAGCAGTGCAGGAACTAATGAAAAACTGTTTTTT